This T cell receptor beta chain came from a study of OX40 agonist ivuxolimab in advanced cancers. Across the whole study: Enrollees could have had prior anti-PD-1, anti-PD-L1 or anti-CTLA-4 therapy, which approximately 38% had received.

Enrollment shut out patients with autoimmune disease history or systemic immunosuppression. Sequencing was performed with immunoSEQ multiplex PCR; in TCRdb, only in-frame clones are kept and a portion is missing. The table shows 35,000 to 40,000 clones, with around nine tenths occurring only once. The CDR3 contains 18 residues. Germline lookup yields CDR1 GTSNPN and CDR2 SVGIG (reference sequence). V shed 0 bases, J shed 2 bases, and the junction held 14 bases outside the gene matches. This sequence originates from an adult with an advanced solid tumor such as melanoma, head and neck, liver or kidney cancer. The chain uses TRBV30 and TRBJ2-5; 8 bases match TRBD1. Sequenced material: CD4+ or CD8+ T cells sorted from blood, taken in a trial of the OX40 agonist ivuxolimab. The CDR3 sequence: CAWSVTSRGQVEQETQYF. CDR3 nucleotide sequence: TGTGCCTGGAGTGTCACAAGCAGGGGACAGGTTGAGCAAGAGACCCAGTACTTC.